These 18 T cell receptor beta chains originate from one sample sequenced in a study of beta chain features in type 1 diabetes. Expressed TCRB transcripts were sequenced after all isolated RNA was converted to cDNA. TCRdb keeps only in-frame clones here, not all; method: immunoSEQ multiplex PCR. The sample records 110,000 to 150,000 clones, approximately 9.2% being singletons. Sequencing input: central memory CD4+ T cells from blood. The receptors were gathered from a man younger than 35 in good health.

This clone showed up just a few times. V is TRBV6-6 and J is TRBJ2-3, with a possible D match to TRBD2 (5 bases). Trimming cost V 5 bases and J 4 bases, with 7 bases left between them. CDR1 and CDR2 from the germline V gene are MNHNY and SVGAGI (reference sequence). CDR3 length: 12 amino acids. For the CDR3, the DNA is TGTGCCAGCAGTATCGGGGCAGATACGCAGTATTTT. It encodes CASSIGADTQYF.

This clone was recorded a few times. The chain joins TRBV6-5 to TRBJ2-3, with 11 nucleotides matching TRBD2. CDR3 length equals 15 residues. J gave up 1 base and V 8 bases, and 5 bases lay outside the gene matches. Germline V gives CDR1 MNHEY, CDR2 SVGAGI. CDR3 region: CASLPSGGRTDTQYF. CDR3 sequence (DNA): TGTGCCAGCTTGCCTAGCGGGGGGCGCACAGATACGCAGTATTTT.

This clone occurred many times. Germline and junction disagree at one end, which may indicate a read error. J is TRBJ2-7 and V is TRBV6-5; 7 nucleotides match TRBD1. CDR3 length equals 11 residues. Germline V CDR1 and CDR2: MNHEY, SVGAGI. For the CDR3, the DNA is TGTGCCAGCAGTTCCCACCGGGACAGATATTTC. It codes for CASSSHRDRYF.

The V gene is TRBV5-1, the J gene TRBJ2-1; TRBD1 agrees at 10 bases. Trimming removed 5 bases from V and 8 bases from J; junction bases left unmatched: 10. The CDR3 has 15 residues. Per germline, CDR1 SGHRS and CDR2 YFSETQ. CDR3 DNA: TGCGCCAGCAGTCGGGACAGGGGCGAGTTCTATGAGCAGTTCTTC. Translation: CASSRDRGEFYEQFF.

This clone was observed a handful of times. This chain links TRBV9 with TRBJ2-7, with 7 bases aligning to TRBD1. From germline, CDR1 is SGDLS and CDR2 YYNGEE. CDR3 length: 13 residues. With 4 bases clipped from V and 6 bases from J, the junction kept 7 bases outside the gene matches. This CDR3 is CASSLVTGSEQYF. The DNA for the CDR3 is TGTGCCAGCAGCTTAGTGACAGGGTCCGAGCAGTACTTC.

This chain links TRBV7-9 with TRBJ2-2, with D possibly matching TRBD2 (5 bases). V lost 1 base and J 4 bases, leaving 7 bases between the germline ends. Germline V gene sequence: CDR1 SEHNR, CDR2 FQNEAQ (reference sequence). The CDR3 sequence is 14 residues long. The CDR3 coding sequence is TGTGCCAGCAGCTTAGGCGGGCGCACCGGGGAGCTGTTTTTT. It yields the protein CASSLGGRTGELFF.

The gene calls are TRBV18 and TRBJ1-4; D is possibly TRBD1 (6 bases). The CDR3 totals 16 residues. Germline V gene data show CDR1 as KGHSH and CDR2 as LQKENI. V was clipped by 3 bases and J by 7 bases, with 18 bases between them. CDR3 protein: CASSPSPGQDGEKLFF. CDR3 DNA: TGTGCCAGCTCACCTTCCCCGGGACAAGACGGTGAAAAACTGTTTTTT.

The rearrangement joins TRBV7-8 to TRBJ2-3; 11 bases align to TRBD2. The CDR3 runs 17 residues. Trimming removed 4 bases from V and 2 bases from J; junction bases left unmatched: 8. Germline V gives CDR1 SGHVS, CDR2 FQNEAQ. DNA for the CDR3: TGTGCCAGCAGCTCCAGTTTAGCGGGGGGGCACACAGATACGCAGTATTTT. Translation gives CASSSSLAGGHTDTQYF.

This sequence joins TRBV4-1 and TRBJ2-5; 12 bases align to TRBD2. CDR1 is MGHRA and CDR2 is YSYEKL in the germline V gene. This CDR3 region has 20 residues. The V and J ends lost 0 bases and 4 bases, in that order; junction bases with no gene match: 15. CDR3 sequence reads: CASSQESLAGGGSPRETQYF. CDR3 coding DNA: TGCGCCAGCAGCCAAGAGAGCCTAGCGGGGGGGGGAAGTCCCAGAGAGACCCAGTACTTC.

The chain recombines TRBV21-1 with TRBJ2-7; the D segment call TRBD1 is taken from the table without a DNA check. TRBV21-1 has pseudogene status. There are 15 residues in the CDR3. CDR3 nucleotide sequence: TGTGCCAGCAGCAGCCGGGACAGGGGATTCTACGAGCAGTACTTC. As protein: CASSSRDRGFYEQYF.

J is TRBJ1-3 and V is TRBV11-2; possible D gene TRBD1, 6 bases. The CDR3 spans 14 residues. CDR1 is SGHAT, CDR2 FQNNGV, per germline. The V end lost 3 bases, the J end lost 4 bases, and 10 bases lay between the germline ends. The CDR3: CASSFRDMGNTIYF. The CDR3 coding sequence is TGTGCCAGCAGCTTCCGGGACATGGGAAACACCATATATTTT.

The rearrangement uses TRBV5-1 and TRBJ2-5; D possibly corresponds to TRBD2 (7 bases). The length of the CDR3 is 15 residues. Looked up from germline, CDR1 is SGHRS and CDR2 is YFSETQ. V gave up 0 bases and J gave up 5 bases, with 14 bases separating them. The CDR3 protein is CASSLAARGGETQYF. The DNA for the CDR3 is TGCGCCAGCAGCTTGGCCGCCAGGGGAGGGGAGACCCAGTACTTC.

This clone was seen only a few times. The chain combines TRBV19 with TRBJ2-5; no clear D gene. This CDR3 has 12 residues. In germline, CDR1 is LNHDA, CDR2 SQIVND (reference sequence). The V and J ends lost 5 bases and 3 bases respectively, with 7 bases between them. In DNA, the CDR3 is TGTGCCAGTAGTGCGTCAAAAGAGACCCAGTACTTC. Translating gives CASSASKETQYF.

The chain links TRBV18 to TRBJ2-6; TRBD2 matches 12 bases. The CDR3 has 16 residues. Germline V gene lookup returns CDR1 KGHSH and CDR2 LQKENI. The ends lost 5 bases at V and 2 bases at J; junction bases unmatched: 1. CDR3 nucleotide sequence: TGTGCCAGCTCAGCTAGCGGGGGGGCTGGGGCCAACGTCCTGACTTTC. Protein sequence: CASSASGGAGANVLTF.

This chain links TRBV19 with TRBJ2-1; weak D call: TRBD1 (5 bases). CDR1 is LNHDA and CDR2 is SQIVND in the germline V gene (reference sequence). V lost 0 bases and J lost 2, with 11 bases in between. The CDR3 sequence is 16 residues long. CDR3 loop: CASSIDRAGTYNEQFF. As DNA, the CDR3 is TGTGCCAGTAGTATAGATCGGGCAGGGACCTACAATGAGCAGTTCTTC.

This clone was seen more than once but under ten times. The rearrangement links TRBV11-3 to TRBJ2-1; 7 bases match TRBD1. Germline loops: CDR1 SGHNT, CDR2 YENEEA. Unmatched junction bases numbered 6, after V lost 5 bases and J lost 5 bases. The CDR3 loop spans 14 amino acids. CDR3 bases: TGTGCCAGCAGCACCCGACAGGGACACAATGAGCAGTTCTTC. Translation: CASSTRQGHNEQFF.

This clone appeared a few times. The chain joins TRBV13 to TRBJ2-7; D ambiguous. CDR1 and CDR2 (germline): PRHDT, FYEKMQ (reference sequence). This CDR3 has 14 amino acids. Between the trimmed V and J ends, which lost 5 bases and 3 bases, there was a span of 14 bases. The CDR3 spells CASSRVGSLYEQYF. The CDR3 bases are TGTGCCAGCAGCCGGGTGGGTTCGCTCTACGAGCAGTACTTC.

The J gene is TRBJ1-1, the V gene TRBV7-9, with 7 bases aligning to TRBD1. This CDR3 contains 15 residues. The V gene end was trimmed by 1 base and the J gene end by 3 bases; junction bases not matched to a gene: 5. Looked up from germline, CDR1 is SEHNR and CDR2 is FQNEAQ (reference sequence). The CDR3 sequence: CASSLVDRYYTEAFF. CDR3 sequence (DNA): TGTGCCAGCAGCTTAGTGGACAGGTACTACACTGAAGCTTTCTTT.